This T cell receptor beta chain came from a study of blood T cell repertoires in COVID-19 (dated by TCRdb to between 2020 and 2021). Study-level background: The collaborator samples originated in the United States, Italy and Spain and spanned the acute and convalescent phases of COVID-19. The material from the prospective study consisted of cDNA or gDNA derived from T cells, B-cell-depleted T cells, or PBMCs. Deeply sampled blood TCRbeta repertoires from subjects exposed to, actively infected with, or recovered from COVID-19 were included in the dataset. The repertoires were released in a freely available public database intended as a resource for research on the immune response to SARS-CoV-2. Samples were obtained from the ongoing ImmuneRACE study (first 160 participants) and from 1,254 subjects provided by 6 global collaborators. A de-identified subject ID, COVID-19 status, age in years and sex were almost always included in the sample metadata. Where available, HLA class I and class II types were taken from metadata supplied by the sample provider and were not determined by assay-based typing. Here is what the overall study found, with its caveats: Clinical and demographic metadata were provided uncurated, with the amount varying by source and participant.

To note about this clone: This receptor's antigen is unknown. There are no base qualities to consult, and no much larger clone falls within one base.

TCRbeta CDR3 regions were amplified from genomic DNA using the immunoSEQ Assay, a bias-controlled multiplex PCR. Per the authors' processing: The number of nucleated cells in each sample was estimated from the amplification of reference gene primers within the assay. To quantify the absolute abundance of each unique TCRbeta CDR3 rearrangement, sequence reads were collapsed and filtered. For each sample, productive Simpson clonality was calculated as the square root of Simpson's diversity index across productive rearrangements. TCRdb mirrors the immuneACCESS table, restricted to in-frame sequences. Some clones are absent from its copies; in checked studies, under half trace to an unresolved V gene, and the reason for the others is unknown. V and J calls and clone size follow that table, whereas D and trimming were derived from the DNA. This sample gives about 36,000 clones in total; 70% to 90% of them show up just once. The ten largest clones capture about 42% of the sample.

For CDR1 and CDR2, the germline V gene lists KGHSH and LQKENI. V is cut by 4 bases and J by 10 bases, and the space between the germline ends is 11 bases. The CDR3 spans 12 residues, from the cysteine through the phenylalanine. Solely the CDR3 DNA is kept, with 36 bases framed from the first base. Collaborating institutions collected whole blood in K2EDTA tubes following their own protocols. For TCRbeta analysis, collaborators shipped samples as frozen whole blood, isolated PBMCs, or DNA extracted from either of those sample types. The sequence came from a human donor in a cohort sampled during active or convalescent COVID-19. The donor label of this sample is uncertain. The chain links TRBV18 with TRBJ2-1; the D gene is perhaps TRBD2, on 5 matching bases. The sequenced material came from peripheral blood. For the CDR3, the sequence is CASSLSDLEQFF. The DNA sequence is as follows: TGTGCCAGCTCACTTAGCGATCTCGAGCAGTTCTTC.